These T cell receptor beta chains were read from a single sample in a study of graft-versus-host responses after intestinal transplantation. Assay used: immunoSEQ multiplex PCR; TCRdb lists only in-frame clones, some missing. The repertoire holds 10,000 to 15,000 clones, with roughly 84% as singletons. The sample consisted of PBMCs, taken approximately 310 days after intestinal transplant. These receptors were collected from a human patient who received an intestinal transplant, so some T cells may come from the graft donor. CDR3s include the opening cysteine and the closing phenylalanine or tryptophan. The D gene is left open where the match is weak. Expanded clones get a size class; other rows say once, few or many, or leave the size out.

d_gene	v_gene	abundance	j_gene	CDR3aa	CDR3nt
NA	TRBV23-1	NA	TRBJ2-7	CASSQSVPPRAYEQYF	TGCGCCAGCAGTCAATCGGTCCCCCCCAGAGCCTACGAGCAGTACTTC
NA	TRBV16	NA	TRBJ2-3	CASSQYGGSTDTQYF	TGTGCCAGCAGCCAATACGGCGGATCCACAGATACGCAGTATTTT
NA	TRBV4-1	NA	TRBJ1-5	CASSARVNQPQHF	TGCGCCAGCAGTGCCAGGGTCAATCAGCCCCAGCATTTT
NA	TRBV2	NA	TRBJ2-2	CASSEADTGELFF	TGTGCCAGCAGTGAAGCAGACACCGGGGAGCTGTTTTTT
NA	TRBV9	NA	TRBJ2-1	CASSARLGNEQFF	TGTGCCAGCAGCGCGAGGTTGGGGAATGAGCAGTTCTTC
NA	TRBV7-9	NA	TRBJ2-3	CASSLEGKTDTQYF	TGTGCCAGCAGCTTAGAGGGGAAGACAGATACGCAGTATTTT
TRBD1	TRBV4-1	NA	TRBJ2-7	CASSQAPFSGGYEQYF	TGCGCCAGCAGCCAAGCTCCTTTCTCAGGGGGCTACGAGCAGTACTTC
NA	TRBV28	NA	TRBJ1-2	CASSIAGQTYGYTF	TGTGCCAGCAGTATTGCAGGGCAAACCTATGGCTACACCTTC
NA	TRBV7-9	NA	TRBJ1-1	CASSPPATGRNTEAFF	TGTGCCAGCAGTCCTCCGGCGACAGGACGGAACACTGAAGCTTTCTTT
NA	TRBV6-4	NA	TRBJ2-1	CASSAGLDFYNEQFF	TGTGCCAGCAGTGCCGGCTTAGACTTTTACAATGAGCAGTTCTTC
NA	TRBV6-6	NA	TRBJ2-7	CASSYGPGRAYEQYF	TGTGCCAGCAGTTATGGACCGGGGCGGGCCTACGAGCAGTACTTC
TRBD1	TRBV18	NA	TRBJ1-4	CASSPIGQVEKLFF	TGTGCCAGCTCACCTATCGGACAGGTTGAAAAACTGTTTTTT
TRBD2	TRBV11-2	NA	TRBJ2-1	CASTWGGLDNEQFF	TGTGCCAGCACCTGGGGGGGTCTAGACAATGAGCAGTTCTTC
TRBD1	TRBV27	NA	TRBJ1-2	CASSFLSGGPYGYTF	TGTGCCAGCAGTTTTCTGTCAGGGGGCCCCTATGGCTACACCTTC
NA	TRBV19	NA	TRBJ1-5	CASSVFSNQPQHF	TGTGCCAGTAGTGTCTTTTCCAATCAGCCCCAGCATTTT
TRBD2	TRBV5-5	few	TRBJ2-1	CASSLWSREVDEQFF	TGTGCCAGCAGTCTATGGTCACGGGAGGTAGATGAGCAGTTCTTC
TRBD2	TRBV6-4	NA	TRBJ2-3	CASSEAAGATDTQYF	TGTGCCAGCAGTGAGGCAGCGGGAGCCACAGATACGCAGTATTTT
NA	TRBV7-6	once	TRBJ2-3	CASSLAGGKDTQYF	TGTGCCAGCAGCTTAGCGGGGGGAAAAGATACGCAGTATTTT
TRBD2	TRBV30	NA	TRBJ2-7	CAWSQGTSIRSYEQYF	TGTGCCTGGAGCCAGGGGACTAGCATCCGCTCCTACGAGCAGTACTTC
TRBD1	TRBV19	NA	TRBJ1-1	CASSTPLQGPYTEAFF	TGTGCCAGTAGTACTCCTTTACAGGGGCCCTACACTGAAGCTTTCTTT
TRBD1	TRBV2	NA	TRBJ2-7	CACRTGSSYEQYF	TGTGCCTGTCGGACAGGGAGCTCCTACGAGCAGTACTTC
TRBD2	TRBV9	NA	TRBJ2-1	CASSIQAGGPDEQFF	TGTGCCAGCAGCATACAAGCGGGAGGGCCGGATGAGCAGTTCTTC
NA	TRBV28	NA	TRBJ2-5	CASSQETQYF	TGTGCCAGCAGTCAAGAGACCCAGTACTTC
NA	TRBV5-4	NA	TRBJ1-1	CASSWGWGTEAFF	TGTGCCAGCAGTTGGGGGTGGGGCACTGAAGCTTTCTTT
NA	TRBV7-6	NA	TRBJ1-1	CASSLGRLLGDTEAFF	TGTGCCAGCAGCTTGGGCCGTTTATTGGGCGACACTGAAGCTTTCTTT
NA	TRBV27	NA	TRBJ1-4	CASSLGAATNEKLFF	TGTGCCAGCAGTTTGGGGGCTGCAACTAATGAAAAACTGTTTTTT
TRBD2	TRBV14	NA	TRBJ2-7	CASSPSGTSGSGPSYEQYF	TGTGCCAGCAGCCCCTCCGGGACTAGCGGGTCCGGGCCCTCCTACGAGCAGTACTTC
NA	TRBV9	NA	TRBJ2-7	CASSVGAFGYEQYF	TGTGCCAGCAGCGTGGGGGCCTTTGGTTACGAGCAGTACTTC
NA	TRBV5-6	NA	TRBJ2-7	CASSFSDYEQYF	TGTGCCAGCAGCTTTAGCGATTACGAGCAGTACTTC
TRBD2	TRBV19	NA	TRBJ2-3	CASSYASGSTDTQYF	TGTGCCAGTAGTTATGCTAGCGGGAGCACAGATACGCAGTATTTT
NA	TRBV19	NA	TRBJ2-2	CASIGRMNTGELFF	TGTGCCAGTATCGGACGGATGAACACCGGGGAGCTGTTTTTT